This TCR beta chain was sequenced for a study of neoadjuvant anti-PD-1 for oral cavity cancer. CDR1 and CDR2 from the germline V gene are MNHNY and SVGAGI (reference sequence). V was clipped by 2 bases and J by 7 bases, with 6 bases between them. The CDR3 has 12 residues. Tumor libraries mostly used 4.8 ug genomic DNA, two replicates each. The assay was immunoSEQ multiplex PCR, and TCRdb's table has in-frame clones only and misses some. This sample yields approximately 7,600 clones, of which more than 50% are seen a single time; about 10% belongs to the top ten. These newly diagnosed stage II-IVA oral cavity squamous cell carcinoma patients had no prior systemic or radiation treatment.

This chain joins TRBV6-6 and TRBJ1-5; D not certain. This sequence originates from a person between 40 and 79 years old with oral cavity squamous cell carcinoma. The sample was tumor tissue, taken before nivolumab (anti-PD-1) treatment. The DNA for the CDR3 is TGTGCCAGCAGTTACCCGGACCAGCCCCAGCATTTT. Protein sequence: CASSYPDQPQHF.